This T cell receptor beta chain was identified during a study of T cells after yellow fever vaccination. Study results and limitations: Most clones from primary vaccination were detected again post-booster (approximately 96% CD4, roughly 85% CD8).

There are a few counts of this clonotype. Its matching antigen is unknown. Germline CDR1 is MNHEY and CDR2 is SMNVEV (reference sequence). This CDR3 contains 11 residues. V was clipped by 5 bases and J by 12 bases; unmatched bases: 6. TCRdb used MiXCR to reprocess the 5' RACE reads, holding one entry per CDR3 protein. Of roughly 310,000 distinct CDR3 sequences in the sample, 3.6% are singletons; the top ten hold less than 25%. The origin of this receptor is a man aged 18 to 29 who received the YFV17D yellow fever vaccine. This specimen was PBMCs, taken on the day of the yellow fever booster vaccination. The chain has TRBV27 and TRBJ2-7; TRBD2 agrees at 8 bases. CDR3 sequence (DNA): TGTGCCAGCAGTCCGGGGGGGGCCTGGTACTTC. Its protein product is CASSPGGAWYF.